The 27 T cell receptor beta chains below were found in one sample sequenced in a study of T cell responses to AZD1222 COVID-19 vaccine. The repertoire was sequenced with immunoSEQ multiplex PCR; TCRdb's copy has only in-frame clones and lacks some. The table records 120,000 or so clones, 70% to 90% of them present only once. Sequencing was performed on peripheral blood, taken on day 0 of AZD1222 vaccination. These receptor sequences come from an adult in good health.

The chain employs TRBV9 and TRBJ2-7, with D unclear. Germline lookup yields CDR1 SGDLS and CDR2 YYNGEE. The CDR3 extends over 13 amino acids. The V gene lost 4 bases and the J gene lost 6 bases, with 14 bases spanning the gap. CDR3 in DNA: TGTGCCAGCAGCCCTCACTACCTTCTCGAGCAGTACTTC. Its translation: CASSPHYLLEQYF.

This clone is medium-sized (0.01 to 0.1%) in the sample. This chain connects TRBV3-1 (or the pseudogene TRBV3-2) to TRBJ2-5; D is uncertain. The CDR3 consists of 15 residues. V lost 1 base, J lost 0 bases, and 9 bases lay in between. Germline CDR1 and CDR2: LGHDT and YNNKEL (reference sequence). This chain's CDR3 is CASSQGRQHQETQYF. The DNA for the CDR3 is TGTGCCAGCAGCCAAGGCCGACAACACCAAGAGACCCAGTACTTC.

This sequence joins TRBV19 and TRBJ1-3; 7 bases map to TRBD1. After removal of 6 bases from V and 0 bases from J, the junction contained 2 bases not matched to a gene. Germline loops: CDR1 LNHDA, CDR2 SQIVND (reference sequence). The CDR3 consists of 14 residues. The CDR3 nucleotides read TGTGCCAGTAGACAGGGGTCCTCTGGAAACACCATATATTTT. It codes for CASRQGSSGNTIYF. The full variable domain, completed using reference TRBV19 and TRBJ1-3, is DGGITQSPKYLFRKEGQNVTLSCEQNLNHDAMYWYRQDPGQGLRLIYYSQIVNDFQKGDIAEGYSVSREKKESFPLTVTSAQKNPTAFYLCASRQGSSGNTIYFGEGSWLTVV.

Notes on this clone: At one end, the junction sequence differs from germline, possibly due to a read error. The rearrangement links TRBV3-1 (or the pseudogene TRBV3-2) to TRBJ1-1; 9 positions match TRBD1. Germline V gene data show CDR1 as LGHDT and CDR2 as YNNKEL (reference sequence). This CDR3 is built from 15 residues. This chain's CDR3 is CASSQAGTGNNEAFF. The DNA of the CDR3 is TGTGCCAGCAGCCAGGCCGGGACAGGGAACAATGAAGCTTTCTTT.

The rearrangement uses TRBV12-3 or TRBV12-4 and TRBJ1-3, with D unresolved. Trimming pared 7 bases from V and 8 bases from J, leaving 12 bases between. The length of the CDR3 is 12 residues. The CDR3 loop is CASKIGDYTIYF. CDR3 DNA: TGTGCCAGCAAAATAGGAGACTACACCATATATTTT.

This clone was observed a few times. The J gene is TRBJ1-1, the V gene TRBV28; no clear D gene. Germline V lookup: CDR1 MDHEN, CDR2 SYDVKM. Trimming shortened V by 1 base and J by 3 bases, and 21 bases separated the two germline ends. The CDR3 has 18 amino acids. The CDR3 loop is CASSLYISVNGSDTEAFF. In DNA, the CDR3 is TGTGCCAGCAGTTTATATATCTCCGTGAATGGCTCCGACACTGAAGCTTTCTTT.

V and J are TRBV20-1 and TRBJ1-2; D is undetermined. The CDR3 totals 12 residues. Germline CDR1 is DFQATT and CDR2 is SNEGSKA (reference sequence). Trimming pared 3 bases from V and 8 bases from J, leaving 13 bases between. The CDR3 loop is CSASLGPAGYTF. CDR3 in DNA: TGCAGTGCTAGTCTGGGCCCGGCGGGCTACACCTTC.

V usage is TRBV28 and J usage is TRBJ2-5; D assignment may be TRBD1 or TRBD2 (6 bases each). This CDR3 contains 13 residues. The V gene lost 6 bases and the J gene lost 4 bases, with 12 bases spanning the gap. Germline loops: CDR1 MDHEN, CDR2 SYDVKM. The CDR3 region has the DNA TGTGCCAGCAGCCCGGGGGCAGCAGAGACCCAGTACTTC. Translated, it gives CASSPGAAETQYF.

The V and J genes are TRBV6-2 or TRBV6-3 and TRBJ2-7; TRBD2 aligns across 8 bases. Trimming removed 2 bases from V and 2 bases from J; junction bases left unmatched: 2. Germline V gene data show CDR1 as MNHEY and CDR2 as SVGEGT. The CDR3 length is 14 residues. CDR3 loop: CASSYGGRTYEQYF. The CDR3 bases are TGTGCCAGCAGTTACGGCGGGAGGACCTACGAGCAGTACTTC.

The chain links TRBV7-2 to TRBJ1-3; D is uncertain. The CDR3 totals 12 residues. Germline V gene lookup returns CDR1 SGHTA and CDR2 FQGNSA. Trimming left V 2 bases short and J 5 bases short, with 4 bases between. The CDR3: CASSLSRNTIYF. The CDR3, as DNA: TGTGCCAGCAGCTTAAGTCGAAACACCATATATTTT.

CDR3 protein: CASSLSGYSGNTIYF. CDR3 nucleotide sequence: TGTGCCAGCAGTTTAAGTGGGTACTCTGGAAACACCATATATTTT. This rearrangement joins TRBV28 to TRBJ1-3; D is ambiguous. CDR1 and CDR2 (germline): MDHEN, SYDVKM. The CDR3 has 15 residues. V lost 2 bases and J 0 bases, leaving 8 bases between the germline ends.

The V call is TRBV19, the J call TRBJ2-7; TRBD2 agrees at 7 bases. V shed 1 base and J 5 bases; nucleotides not matched to a gene: 11. The CDR3 runs to 16 residues. The germline V gene has CDR1 LNHDA and CDR2 SQIVND (reference sequence). The CDR3 nucleotides read TGTGCCAGTAGTATAGGAGCTCCGGTGGGAGGGGACGAGCAGTACTTC. This codes for CASSIGAPVGGDEQYF.

This chain joins TRBV5-4 and TRBJ1-2, with TRBD1 matching over 7 bases. Germline V gives CDR1 SGHNT, CDR2 YYREEE (reference sequence). The V and J ends lost 0 bases and 7 bases, in that order; junction bases with no gene match: 9. The CDR3 has 15 amino acids. The CDR3 reads CASSLDPDRISGYTF. CDR3 in DNA: TGTGCCAGCAGCTTGGATCCGGACAGGATATCTGGCTACACCTTC. The variable domain in full, completed from reference TRBV5-4 and TRBJ1-2, reads ETGVTQSPTHLIKTRGQQVTLRCSSQSGHNTVSWYQQALGQGPQFIFQYYREEENGRGNFPPRFSGLQFPNYSSELNVNALELDDSALYLCASSLDPDRISGYTFGSGTRLTVV.

In this sample, this clone turned up once. The chain links TRBV11-2 to TRBJ1-4; perhaps TRBD1 as D (5 bases). The length of the CDR3 is 15 residues. Trimming took 4 bases from V and 10 from J, leaving 19 bases between them. Germline V gives CDR1 SGHAT, CDR2 FQNNGV. CDR3 protein: CASSSLMGTLRKLFF. The CDR3 DNA reads as TGTGCCAGCAGCTCCCTGATGGGGACGCTTCGAAAACTGTTTTTT.

The rearrangement uses TRBV2 and TRBJ2-2; 7 bases line up with TRBD2. CDR3 length: 13 residues. J lost 9 bases, V lost 6 bases, and 7 bases had no gene match. The germline V gene has CDR1 SNHLY and CDR2 FYNNEI. The CDR3, as DNA: TGTGCCAGCAGGACTAGCAGTAGCCGGGAGCTGTTTTTT. Protein sequence: CASRTSSSRELFF.

The J gene is TRBJ1-1, the V gene TRBV7-2; TRBD1 aligns across 10 bases. V shed 1 base and J 10 bases; nucleotides not matched to a gene: 9. The CDR3 has 15 residues. CDR1 is SGHTA, CDR2 FQGNSA, per germline. The CDR3 DNA follows: TGTGCCAGCAGCTTAGACTTCCGACAGGGGGCCGGAGCTTTCTTT. Translation: CASSLDFRQGAGAFF.

The rearrangement joins TRBV6-4 to TRBJ2-1; D may be TRBD2 (6 bases). V was cut by 4 bases and J by 6 bases, with 16 bases left in between. The germline gives CDR1 MRHNA, CDR2 SNTAGT. The CDR3 has 15 amino acids. This CDR3 reads CASSAEVGTLNEQFF. The DNA of the CDR3 is TGTGCCAGCAGTGCCGAGGTAGGGACTCTCAATGAGCAGTTCTTC.

The rearrangement links TRBV5-1 to TRBJ2-7; tentatively, D is TRBD1 or TRBD2 (5 bases each). This CDR3 is 14 amino acids long. The ends were cut back, 1 base at V and 7 bases at J, with 15 bases in the middle. CDR1 SGHRS and CDR2 YFSETQ come from the germline V gene. The CDR3 region is CASSLWDPTGEQYF. The CDR3 DNA is TGCGCCAGCAGCTTGTGGGACCCCACGGGAGAGCAGTACTTC. Full variable domain (outside the CDR3, taken from reference TRBV5-1 and TRBJ2-7): KAGVTQTPRYLIKTRGQQVTLSCSPISGHRSVSWYQQTPGQGLQFLFEYFSETQRNKGNFPGRFSGRQFSNSRSEMNVSTLELGDSALYLCASSLWDPTGEQYFGPGTRLTVT.

The J gene is TRBJ1-1, the V gene TRBV4-2; 9 bases are shared with TRBD1. This CDR3 is built from 15 residues. Trimming cost V 2 bases and J 3 bases; bases outside gene matches: 4. CDR1 LGHNA and CDR2 YNFKEQ come from the germline V gene. The CDR3 loop reads CASSQRTGEDTEAFF. The CDR3 DNA is TGTGCCAGCAGCCAACGGACAGGGGAAGACACTGAAGCTTTCTTT.

The chain has TRBV5-1 and TRBJ2-1; tentatively, D is TRBD2 (6 bases). The ends were cut back, 5 bases at V and 6 bases at J, with 21 bases in the middle. Germline V gives CDR1 SGHRS, CDR2 YFSETQ. The CDR3 totals 16 residues. As DNA, the CDR3 is TGCGCCAGCAGGCCCCCCCTGGGCGGGGCCTCCAATGAGCAGTTCTTC. The encoded protein is CASRPPLGGASNEQFF.

This clone was seen just once. This chain links TRBV19 with TRBJ1-2; tentatively, D is TRBD1 (5 bases). This CDR3 region has 15 residues. The germline CDR1 and CDR2 sequences are LNHDA and SQIVND (reference sequence). Trimming removed 5 bases at V and 4 bases at J, with 17 bases between. In nucleotides, the CDR3 is TGTGCCAGTAGTCCACTGGGACGGGAGGCCTATGGCTACACCTTC. Its translation is CASSPLGREAYGYTF.

The chain is built from TRBV27 and TRBJ1-2, with no clear D. The germline V gene encodes CDR1 MNHEY and CDR2 SMNVEV (reference sequence). V lost 3 bases and J 8 bases, leaving 22 bases between the germline ends. The CDR3 loop spans 16 amino acids. CDR3 sequence: CASSFRTDPRGHGYTF. The DNA of the CDR3 is TGTGCCAGCAGTTTTAGGACGGACCCGCGAGGGCACGGCTACACCTTC.

This chain links TRBV10-3 with TRBJ1-6; 8 bases match TRBD1. V lost 5 bases, J lost 7 bases, and 7 bases stayed unmatched. The CDR3 consists of 15 residues. Germline values: CDR1 ENHRY, CDR2 SYGVKD. The chain's CDR3 is CAISRDRYGNSPLHF. As DNA, the CDR3 is TGTGCCATCAGTAGGGACAGGTATGGAAATTCACCCCTCCACTTT.

The chain joins TRBV12-3 or TRBV12-4 to TRBJ1-2; D unresolved. Deletions cut 5 bases from V and 0 bases from J, with 7 bases between. This CDR3 is built from 13 residues. The DNA of the CDR3 is TGTGCCAGCAGTGTCCAGTCTAACTATGGCTACACCTTC. Amino acid sequence: CASSVQSNYGYTF.

V gene TRBV19 combines with J gene TRBJ2-7; 8 bases line up with TRBD1. CDR3 length equals 14 residues. Germline CDR1 LNHDA, CDR2 SQIVND (reference sequence). The J segment lost 4 bases and the V segment lost 5 bases, leaving 7 bases of the junction unmatched. CDR3 coding DNA: TGTGCCAGTAGTTCCCCGGGACAGGTGTACGAGCAGTACTTC. It specifies CASSSPGQVYEQYF.

The chain uses TRBV2 and TRBJ1-1; D not certain. V lost 6 bases to trimming and J lost 12 bases, with 20 bases between them. CDR1 is SNHLY, CDR2 FYNNEI, per germline. The CDR3 covers 13 residues. The CDR3 here is CASSQDSTRGTFF. The CDR3 DNA is TGTGCCAGCAGCCAAGACTCAACCCGAGGAACTTTCTTT.

A few counts support this clone. CDR3 sequence: CASSYRGQGLNTEAFF. For the CDR3, the DNA is TGTGCCAGCAGTTACCGGGGACAGGGCCTGAACACTGAAGCTTTCTTT. The chain uses TRBV6-2 or TRBV6-3 and TRBJ1-1; TRBD1 matches 9 bases. Germline trimming cut 2 bases from V and 0 bases from J; bases unmatched to any gene: 4. The CDR3 is 16 residues long. Germline V gene lookup returns CDR1 MNHEY and CDR2 SVGEGT.